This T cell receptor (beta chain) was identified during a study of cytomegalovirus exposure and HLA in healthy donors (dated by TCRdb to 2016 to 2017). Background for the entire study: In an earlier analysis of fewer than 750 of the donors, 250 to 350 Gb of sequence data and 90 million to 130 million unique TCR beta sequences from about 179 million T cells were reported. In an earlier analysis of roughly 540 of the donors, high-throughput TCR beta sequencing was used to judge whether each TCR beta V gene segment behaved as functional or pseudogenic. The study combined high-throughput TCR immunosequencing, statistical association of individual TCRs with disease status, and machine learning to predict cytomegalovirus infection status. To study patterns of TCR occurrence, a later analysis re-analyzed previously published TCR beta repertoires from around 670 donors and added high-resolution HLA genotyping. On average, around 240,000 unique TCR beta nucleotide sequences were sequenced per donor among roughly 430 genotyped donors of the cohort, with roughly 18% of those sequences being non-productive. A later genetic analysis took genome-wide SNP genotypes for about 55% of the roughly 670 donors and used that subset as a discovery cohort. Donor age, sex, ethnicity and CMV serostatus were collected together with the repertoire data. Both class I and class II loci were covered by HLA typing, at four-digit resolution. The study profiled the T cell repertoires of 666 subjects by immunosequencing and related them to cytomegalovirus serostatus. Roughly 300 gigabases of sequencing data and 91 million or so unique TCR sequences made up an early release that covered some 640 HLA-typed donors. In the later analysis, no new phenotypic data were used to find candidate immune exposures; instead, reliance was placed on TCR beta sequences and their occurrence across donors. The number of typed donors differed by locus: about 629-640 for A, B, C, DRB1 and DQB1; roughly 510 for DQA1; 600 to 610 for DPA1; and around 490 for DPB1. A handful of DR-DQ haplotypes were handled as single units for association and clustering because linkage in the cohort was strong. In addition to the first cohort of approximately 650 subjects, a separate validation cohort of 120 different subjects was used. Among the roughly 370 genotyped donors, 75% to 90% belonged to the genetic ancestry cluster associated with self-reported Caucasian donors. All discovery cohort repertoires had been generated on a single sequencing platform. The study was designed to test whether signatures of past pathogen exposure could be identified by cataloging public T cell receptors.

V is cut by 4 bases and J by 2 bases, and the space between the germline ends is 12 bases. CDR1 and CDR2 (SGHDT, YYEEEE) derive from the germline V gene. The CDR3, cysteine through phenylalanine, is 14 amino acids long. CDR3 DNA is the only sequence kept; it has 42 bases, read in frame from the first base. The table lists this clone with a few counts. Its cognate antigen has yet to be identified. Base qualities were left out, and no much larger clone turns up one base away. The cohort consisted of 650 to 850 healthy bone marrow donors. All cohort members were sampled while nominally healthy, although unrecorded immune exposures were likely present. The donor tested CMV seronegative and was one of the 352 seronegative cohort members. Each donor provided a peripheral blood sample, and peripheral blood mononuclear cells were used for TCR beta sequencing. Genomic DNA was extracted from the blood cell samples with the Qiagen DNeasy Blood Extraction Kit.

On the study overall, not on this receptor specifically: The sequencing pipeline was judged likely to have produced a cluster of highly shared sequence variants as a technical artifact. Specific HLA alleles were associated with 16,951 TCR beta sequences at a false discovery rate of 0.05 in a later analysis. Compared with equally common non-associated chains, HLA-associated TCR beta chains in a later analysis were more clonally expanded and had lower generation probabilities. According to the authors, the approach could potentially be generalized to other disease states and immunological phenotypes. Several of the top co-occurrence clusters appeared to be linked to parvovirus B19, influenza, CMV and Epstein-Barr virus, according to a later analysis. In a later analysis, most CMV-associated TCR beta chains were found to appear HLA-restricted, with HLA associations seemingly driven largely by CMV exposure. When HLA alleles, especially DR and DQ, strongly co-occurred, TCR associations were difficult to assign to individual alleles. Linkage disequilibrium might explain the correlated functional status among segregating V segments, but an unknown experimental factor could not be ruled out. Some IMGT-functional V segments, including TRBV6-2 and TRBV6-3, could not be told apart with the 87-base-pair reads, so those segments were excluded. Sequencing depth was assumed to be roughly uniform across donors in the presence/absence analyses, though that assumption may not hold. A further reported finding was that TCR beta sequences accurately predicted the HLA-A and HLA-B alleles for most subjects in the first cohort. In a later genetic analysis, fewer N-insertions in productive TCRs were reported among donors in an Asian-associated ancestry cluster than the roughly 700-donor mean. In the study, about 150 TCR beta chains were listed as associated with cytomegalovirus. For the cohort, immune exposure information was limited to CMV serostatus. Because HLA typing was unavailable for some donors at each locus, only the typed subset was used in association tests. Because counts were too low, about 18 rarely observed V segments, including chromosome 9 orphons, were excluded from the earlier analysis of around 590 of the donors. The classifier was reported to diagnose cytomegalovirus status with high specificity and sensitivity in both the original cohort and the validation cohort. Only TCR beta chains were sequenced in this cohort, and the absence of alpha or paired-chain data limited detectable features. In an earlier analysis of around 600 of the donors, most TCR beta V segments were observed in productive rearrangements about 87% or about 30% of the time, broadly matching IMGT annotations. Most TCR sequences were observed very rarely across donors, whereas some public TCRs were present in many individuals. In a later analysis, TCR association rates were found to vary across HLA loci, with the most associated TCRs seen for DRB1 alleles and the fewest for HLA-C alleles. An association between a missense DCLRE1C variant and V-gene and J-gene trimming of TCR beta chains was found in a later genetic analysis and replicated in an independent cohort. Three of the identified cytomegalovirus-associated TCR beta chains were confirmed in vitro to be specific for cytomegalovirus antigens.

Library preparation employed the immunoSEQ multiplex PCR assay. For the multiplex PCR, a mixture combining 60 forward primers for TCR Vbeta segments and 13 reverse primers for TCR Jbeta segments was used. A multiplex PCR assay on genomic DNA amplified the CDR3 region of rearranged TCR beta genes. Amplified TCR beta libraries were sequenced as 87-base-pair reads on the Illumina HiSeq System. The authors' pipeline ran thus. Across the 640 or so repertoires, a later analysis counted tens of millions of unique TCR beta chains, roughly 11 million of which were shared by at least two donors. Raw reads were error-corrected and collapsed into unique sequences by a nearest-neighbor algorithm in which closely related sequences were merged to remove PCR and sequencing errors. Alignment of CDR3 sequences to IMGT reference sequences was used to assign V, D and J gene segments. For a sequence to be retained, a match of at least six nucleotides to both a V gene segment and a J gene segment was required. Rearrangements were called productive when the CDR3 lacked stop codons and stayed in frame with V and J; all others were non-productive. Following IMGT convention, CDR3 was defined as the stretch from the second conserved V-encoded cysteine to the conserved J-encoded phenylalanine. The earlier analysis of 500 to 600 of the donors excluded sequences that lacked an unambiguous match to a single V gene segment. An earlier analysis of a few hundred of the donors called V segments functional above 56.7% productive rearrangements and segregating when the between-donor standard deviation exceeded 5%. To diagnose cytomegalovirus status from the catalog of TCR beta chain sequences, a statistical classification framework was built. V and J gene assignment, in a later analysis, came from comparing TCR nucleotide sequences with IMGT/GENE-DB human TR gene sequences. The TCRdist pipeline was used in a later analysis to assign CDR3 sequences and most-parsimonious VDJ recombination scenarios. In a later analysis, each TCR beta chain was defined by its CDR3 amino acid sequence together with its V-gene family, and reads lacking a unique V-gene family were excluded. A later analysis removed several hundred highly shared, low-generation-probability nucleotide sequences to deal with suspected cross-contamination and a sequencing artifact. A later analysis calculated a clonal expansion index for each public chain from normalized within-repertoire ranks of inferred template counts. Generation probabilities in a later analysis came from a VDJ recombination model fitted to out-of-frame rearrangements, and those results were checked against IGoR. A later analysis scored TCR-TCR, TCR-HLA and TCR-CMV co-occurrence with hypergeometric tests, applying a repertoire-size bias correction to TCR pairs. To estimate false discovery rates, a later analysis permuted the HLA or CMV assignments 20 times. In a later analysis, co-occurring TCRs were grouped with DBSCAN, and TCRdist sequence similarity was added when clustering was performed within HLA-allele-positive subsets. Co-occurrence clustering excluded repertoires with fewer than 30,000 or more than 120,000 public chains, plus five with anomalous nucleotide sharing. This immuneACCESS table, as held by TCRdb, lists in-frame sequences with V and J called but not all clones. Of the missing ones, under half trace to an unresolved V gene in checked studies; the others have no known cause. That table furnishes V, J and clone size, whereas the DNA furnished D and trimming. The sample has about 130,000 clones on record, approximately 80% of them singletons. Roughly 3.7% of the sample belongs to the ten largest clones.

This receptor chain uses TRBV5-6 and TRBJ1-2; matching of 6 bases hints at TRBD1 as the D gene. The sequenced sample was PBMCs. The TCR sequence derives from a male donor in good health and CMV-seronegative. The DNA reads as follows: TGTGCCAGCAGCGATCGGACAGCCAACTATGGCTACACCTTC. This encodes CASSDRTANYGYTF.